These 25 T cell receptor beta chains share one sample of origin, sequenced in a study of CD8+ T cells in alopecia areata. Treatment meaning: oral pan-JAK inhibitor, 5-10 mg twice daily. Extraction and reverse transcription of RNA yielded cDNA as the sequencing template. The data were produced by immunoSEQ multiplex PCR, yet TCRdb's version contains in-frame clones alone and is incomplete. In the table there are 90,000 to 150,000 clones, less than 75% of which are singletons. Material: CD8+ T cells sorted from blood, obtained at week 4, from a patient treated with tofacitinib. All receptors derive from a human donor with alopecia areata.

This chain joins TRBV25-1 and TRBJ1-2; D call uncertain. The CDR3 length is 13 residues. Germline V gives CDR1 MGHDK, CDR2 SYGVNS. Deletions cut 5 bases from V and 4 bases from J, with 11 bases between. CDR3 amino acids: CASSFGSAYGYTF. Here the CDR3 DNA reads TGTGCCAGCAGTTTTGGGTCAGCCTATGGCTACACCTTC.

This clone was found a few times. The chain combines TRBV30 with TRBJ2-7; 11 bases are a match to TRBD2. V shed 2 bases, J shed 0 bases, and the junction held 3 bases outside the gene matches. CDR3 size: 15 residues. CDR1 is GTSNPN and CDR2 is SVGIG in the germline V gene (reference sequence). The CDR3 spells CAWSSSGGSSYEQYF. In DNA form, the CDR3 reads TGTGCCTGGAGTTCTAGCGGGGGGAGCTCCTACGAGCAGTACTTC.

The gene calls are TRBV6-1 and TRBJ2-1; 10 bases line up with TRBD1. J lost 8 bases, V lost 3 bases, and 7 bases had no gene match. Germline assignment: CDR1 MNHNS and CDR2 SASEGT. The CDR3 extends over 15 amino acids. For the CDR3, the DNA is TGTGCCAGCAGTGATTGGGACAGGGGCTTGGATGAGCAGTTCTTC. This encodes CASSDWDRGLDEQFF.

This clone has a handful of counts. DNA of the CDR3: TGCAGCGCCCCCGTAACGGCGGGTGAGCAGTTCTTC. Protein product: CSAPVTAGEQFF. The chain employs TRBV29-1 and TRBJ2-1; possibly TRBD2 for D (5 bases). Trimming left V 7 bases short and J 9 bases short, with 16 bases between. CDR1 and CDR2 from the germline V gene are SQVTM and ANQGSEA. The CDR3 is 12 amino acids.

The J gene is TRBJ2-7, the V gene TRBV5-4; tentatively, D is TRBD1 (6 bases). The CDR3 has 14 residues. Trimming shortened V by 2 bases and J by 6 bases, and 15 bases separated the two germline ends. Germline V lookup: CDR1 SGHNT, CDR2 YYREEE (reference sequence). The CDR3 DNA sequence: TGTGCCAGCAGCTTAACCAGGGGAGCAGCCGAGCAGTACTTC. It translates to CASSLTRGAAEQYF.

The gene calls are TRBV11-2 and TRBJ2-3; possibly TRBD1 for D (6 bases). CDR1 is SGHAT and CDR2 is FQNNGV in the germline V gene. This CDR3 is 15 amino acids long. The V end was cut by 6 bases, the J end by 4 bases, with 17 bases between. The CDR3 coding sequence is TGTGCCAGCAGGTCAACAGGGTGGGCCCCAGATACGCAGTATTTT. It translates to CASRSTGWAPDTQYF.

This clone appeared once. The rearrangement joins TRBV9 to TRBJ2-3; D is undetermined. The V gene lost 0 bases and the J gene lost 5 bases, with 4 bases spanning the gap. Germline V gene data show CDR1 as SGDLS and CDR2 as YYNGEE. This CDR3 is built from 12 residues. CDR3 loop: CASSVEGDTQYF. The CDR3 nucleotides are TGTGCCAGCAGCGTAGAGGGAGATACGCAGTATTTT.

The V call is TRBV2, the J call TRBJ2-5; D gene uncertain. Trimming cost V 1 base and J 4 bases, with 10 bases left between them. CDR1 and CDR2 (germline): SNHLY, FYNNEI. This CDR3 has 14 amino acids. DNA of the CDR3: TGTGCCAGCAGTGAAGGATGGACCCCAGAGACCCAGTACTTC. Residues: CASSEGWTPETQYF.

The V call is TRBV7-9, the J call TRBJ1-1; D might be TRBD1 (6 bases). This CDR3 has 17 residues. Germline V lookup: CDR1 SEHNR, CDR2 FQNEAQ (reference sequence). The ends were cut back, 0 bases at V and 1 base at J, with 15 bases in the middle. CDR3 residues: CASSLASKTGTNTEAFF. In DNA, the CDR3 is TGTGCCAGCAGCTTAGCAAGCAAGACAGGTACGAACACTGAAGCTTTCTTT.

In this sample, this clone turned up a few times. The chain employs TRBV6-6 and TRBJ2-7; D may correspond to TRBD1 or TRBD2 (5 bases each). The CDR3 totals 15 residues. Trimming took 9 bases from V and 3 from J, leaving 21 bases between them. Germline CDR1 MNHNY, CDR2 SVGAGI (reference sequence). Here the CDR3 reads CASSSLGDGDYEQYF. The CDR3 nucleotides read TGTGCCAGTAGTAGCCTCGGGGACGGGGACTACGAGCAGTACTTC.

This clone has more than one count but fewer than ten. This sequence joins TRBV27 and TRBJ2-2; TRBD2 aligns across 7 bases. V shed 5 bases and J 3 bases; nucleotides not matched to a gene: 6. CDR1 MNHEY and CDR2 SMNVEV come from the germline V gene (reference sequence). This CDR3 is 15 amino acids long. Here the CDR3 reads CASSQWGGYTGELFF. In DNA form, the CDR3 reads TGTGCCAGCAGTCAATGGGGGGGATACACCGGGGAGCTGTTTTTT.

The gene calls are TRBV9 and TRBJ2-1, with 7 bases identical to TRBD2. Germline V lookup: CDR1 SGDLS, CDR2 YYNGEE. This CDR3 comprises 13 residues. Trimming took 4 bases from V and 4 from J; bases not matched to a gene: 2. For the CDR3, the DNA is TGTGCCAGCAGCCCCGGGGGGTACAATGAGCAGTTCTTC. Amino acids: CASSPGGYNEQFF.

This chain's CDR3 is CASSAIAGGPATYEQYF. The CDR3 DNA follows: TGTGCCAGCAGTGCTATAGCGGGGGGGCCGGCAACATACGAGCAGTACTTC. V is TRBV27 and J is TRBJ2-7, with 11 bases fitting TRBD2. The junction had 13 bases not matched to a gene; V was cut back by 5 bases and J by 4 bases. The germline V gene has CDR1 MNHEY and CDR2 SMNVEV (reference sequence). The CDR3 runs to 17 residues.

The V call is TRBV7-6, the J call TRBJ1-6; the match to TRBD1 covers 7 bases. The germline CDR1 and CDR2 sequences are SGHVS and FNYEAQ. The CDR3 is 15 residues long. The J segment lost 7 bases and the V segment lost 5 bases, leaving 8 bases of the junction unmatched. Here the CDR3 reads CASSPRQGENSPLHF. The CDR3 DNA is TGTGCCAGCAGCCCGAGACAGGGCGAGAATTCACCCCTCCACTTT.

This clone came up a few times. This sequence joins TRBV7-9 and TRBJ1-5; 7 bases line up with TRBD1. This CDR3 comprises 18 residues. Germline assignment: CDR1 SEHNR and CDR2 FQNEAQ (reference sequence). J gave up 0 bases and V 1 base, and 9 bases lay outside the gene matches. The CDR3 DNA reads TGTGCCAGCAGCTTAGGGCTGGACAGGTCCAATAGCAATCAGCCCCAGCATTTT. Its protein product is CASSLGLDRSNSNQPQHF. The variable domain in full, with the rest retrieved from reference TRBV7-9 and TRBJ1-5, is DTGVSQNPRHKITKRGQNVTFRCDPISEHNRLYWYRQTLGQGPEFLTYFQNEAQLEKSRLLSDRFSAERPKGSFSTLEIQRTEQGDSAMYLCASSLGLDRSNSNQPQHFGDGTRLSIL.

This clone was counted between two and nine times. This chain joins TRBV5-6 and TRBJ2-7; unclear D gene. The V end was cut by 2 bases, the J end by 2 bases, with 8 bases between. CDR1 is SGHDT, CDR2 YYEEEE, per germline. This CDR3 has 13 amino acids. As DNA, the CDR3 is TGTGCCAGCAGCTTTGGAGATGCCTACGAGCAGTACTTC. Protein: CASSFGDAYEQYF.

This chain joins TRBV30 and TRBJ2-1; maybe TRBD2 (6 bases). Deletions cut 3 bases from V and 4 bases from J, with 16 bases between. The CDR3 is 15 residues long. The germline CDR1 and CDR2 sequences are GTSNPN and SVGIG (reference sequence). The CDR3 reads CAWSGDFGGYNEQFF. The CDR3 region has the DNA TGTGCCTGGAGCGGGGACTTCGGCGGGTACAATGAGCAGTTCTTC.

V gene TRBV7-8 combines with J gene TRBJ2-6; the match to TRBD1 covers 7 bases. The CDR3 sequence is 15 residues long. Germline CDR1 reads SGHVS; CDR2 reads FQNEAQ. The J segment lost 4 bases and the V segment lost 5 bases, leaving 5 bases of the junction unmatched. The CDR3 region is CASSPGTEGANVLTF. The CDR3 DNA reads as TGTGCCAGCAGCCCCGGGACAGAAGGGGCCAACGTCCTGACTTTC.

The sample holds a few counts of this clone. The chain combines TRBV30 with TRBJ2-7; D is unresolved. The length of the CDR3 is 11 residues. The ends were cut back, 2 bases at V and 5 bases at J, with 7 bases in the middle. Germline CDR1 and CDR2: GTSNPN and SVGIG (reference sequence). The CDR3 coding sequence is TGTGCCTGGAGTCCGGCAAACGAGCAGTACTTC. Residues: CAWSPANEQYF. Supplemented by reference TRBV30 and TRBJ2-7, the full variable domain reads SQTIHQWPATLVQPVGSPLSLECTVEGTSNPNLYWYRQAAGRGLQLLFYSVGIGQISSEVPQNLSASRPQDRQFILSSKKLLLSDSGFYLCAWSPANEQYFGPGTRLTVT.

The chain is built from TRBV7-9 and TRBJ2-7; maybe TRBD1 (5 bases). V was shortened by 5 bases and J by 7 bases, with 12 bases between the two germline ends. This CDR3 has 12 amino acids. Germline V gene sequence: CDR1 SEHNR, CDR2 FQNEAQ (reference sequence). The CDR3 loop is CASSPDRSEQYF. The DNA of the CDR3 is TGTGCCAGCAGCCCCGACAGAAGTGAGCAGTACTTC.

This clone was found a few times. V usage is TRBV29-1 and J usage is TRBJ1-6, with 9 bases lining up with TRBD1. This CDR3 has 14 amino acids. Germline loops: CDR1 SQVTM, CDR2 ANQGSEA. V lost 6 bases, J lost 9 bases, and 9 bases stayed unmatched. CDR3 residues: CSVRSGTGSSPLHF. DNA of the CDR3: TGCAGCGTCCGATCAGGGACAGGGAGTTCACCCCTCCACTTT.

This clone appeared a single time. The V call is TRBV1, the J call TRBJ1-2. TRBV1 is given as a pseudogene. The CDR3 spans 13 residues. CDR3 DNA sequence: TGCACCAGCAGCCAAGATTCGTGGTATGGCTACACCTTC. Its translation: CTSSQDSWYGYTF.

This sequence joins TRBV2 and TRBJ2-3; TRBD2 matches at 7 bases. Germline CDR1 SNHLY, CDR2 FYNNEI. Trimming removed 7 bases from V and 3 bases from J; junction bases left unmatched: 10. CDR3 length: 15 amino acids. The DNA for the CDR3 is TGTGCCAGCATCGCCCAGTGGGGGGGGACAGATACGCAGTATTTT. It yields the protein CASIAQWGGTDTQYF.

V gene TRBV27 combines with J gene TRBJ2-3, with 9 bases identical to TRBD1. J was trimmed by 4 bases and V by 6 bases; bases with no gene match: 5. CDR3 size: 14 residues. The germline gives CDR1 MNHEY, CDR2 SMNVEV (reference sequence). CDR3 protein: CASSWTGVPDTQYF. CDR3 bases: TGTGCCAGCAGCTGGACAGGGGTCCCAGATACGCAGTATTTT.

The CDR3 nucleotides are TGTGCCTGGGGGGACAGGGGAAGCACTGAAGCTTTCTTT. Its translation is CAWGDRGSTEAFF. The rearrangement uses TRBV30 and TRBJ1-1, with TRBD1 identical over 10 bases. This CDR3 is 13 amino acids long. Germline CDR1 is GTSNPN and CDR2 is SVGIG (reference sequence). J gave up 4 bases and V 5 bases, and 4 bases lay outside the gene matches. Full variable domain (rest looked up from reference TRBV30 and TRBJ1-1): SQTIHQWPATLVQPVGSPLSLECTVEGTSNPNLYWYRQAAGRGLQLLFYSVGIGQISSEVPQNLSASRPQDRQFILSSKKLLLSDSGFYLCAWGDRGSTEAFFGQGTRLTVV.